Each of the 2 T cell receptor beta chains below was sequenced from the same sample in a study of OX40 agonist ivuxolimab in advanced cancers. Sequenced by immunoSEQ multiplex PCR; TCRdb stores in-frame clones only, minus some. The data show more than 25,000 clones, less than 85% seen once. The input for sequencing was CD4+ or CD8+ T cells sorted from blood, taken in a trial of the OX40 agonist ivuxolimab. The receptors shown here come from an adult with an advanced solid tumor such as melanoma, head and neck, liver or kidney cancer.

V and J are TRBV11-3 and TRBJ2-7; TRBD1 is a possible D gene (6 bases). V lost 8 bases and J lost 2, with 19 bases in between. CDR1 SGHNT and CDR2 YENEEA come from the germline V gene. The CDR3 runs to 15 residues. The DNA for the CDR3 is TGTGCCAGCTCACACCGGGCAGGGGCGCCCTACGAGCAGTACTTC. This gives the protein CASSHRAGAPYEQYF. Supplemented by reference TRBV11-3 and TRBJ2-7, the full variable domain reads EAGVVQSPRYKIIEKKQPVAFWCNPISGHNTLYWYLQNLGQGPELLIRYENEEAVDDSQLPKDRFSAERLKGVDSTLKIQPAELGDSAVYLCASSHRAGAPYEQYFGPGTRLTVT.

The V gene is TRBV7-9, the J gene TRBJ2-6, with D unresolved. Trimming took off 4 bases at V and 4 bases at J, with 11 bases between the two ends. CDR1 is SEHNR, CDR2 FQNEAQ, per germline (reference sequence). The length of the CDR3 is 15 residues. CDR3 loop: CASSSRAGGANVLTF. Written as DNA, the CDR3 is TGTGCCAGCAGCTCTAGGGCTGGCGGGGCCAACGTCCTGACTTTC.